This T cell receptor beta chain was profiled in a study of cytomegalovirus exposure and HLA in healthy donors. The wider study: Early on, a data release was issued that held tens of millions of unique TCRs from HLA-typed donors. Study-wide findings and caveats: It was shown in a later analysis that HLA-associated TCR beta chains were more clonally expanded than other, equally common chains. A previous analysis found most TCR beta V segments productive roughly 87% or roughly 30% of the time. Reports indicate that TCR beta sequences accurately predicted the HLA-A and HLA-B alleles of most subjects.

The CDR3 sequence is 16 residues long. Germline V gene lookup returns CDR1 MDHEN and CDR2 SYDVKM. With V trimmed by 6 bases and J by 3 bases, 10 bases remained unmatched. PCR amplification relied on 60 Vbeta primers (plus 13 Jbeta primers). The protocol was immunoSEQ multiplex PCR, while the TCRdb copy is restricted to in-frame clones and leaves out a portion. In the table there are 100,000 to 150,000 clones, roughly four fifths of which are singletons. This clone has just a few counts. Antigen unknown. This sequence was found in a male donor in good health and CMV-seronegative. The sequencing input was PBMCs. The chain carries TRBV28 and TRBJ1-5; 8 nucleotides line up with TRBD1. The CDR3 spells CASRTWTGHSNQPQHF. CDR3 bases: TGTGCCAGCAGAACCTGGACAGGGCACTCCAATCAGCCCCAGCATTTT.